The 26 T cell receptor beta chains below were found in one sample sequenced in a study of regulatory T cells in long-lasting Graves disease. Arm-PCR of CDR3 regions and iRepertoire HTBI primers were the basis on which TCR beta libraries were built. Using its own MiXCR run on the multiplex PCR reads, TCRdb lists one record per CDR3 protein. The table lists 500,000 to 700,000 distinct CDR3 sequences, around 17% of them singletons. The time point is: newly diagnosed GD, antithyroid drugs for less than 3 months. Generation of the TCR library employed RNA extracted from PBMCs. These records were also assigned to another study, of T cells in Graves' hyperthyroidism and ophthalmopathy.

The sequenced sample was peripheral blood mononuclear cells (PBMCs), obtained at new diagnosis, from a patient treated with antithyroid drugs. These receptors were collected from a woman aged 25 to 39 with Graves disease.

As for this clonotype: This may come from a read error, since a much larger clone is one base off. The chain links TRBV6-1 to TRBJ2-7; TRBD1 matches at 8 bases. The CDR3 extends over 15 amino acids. The germline CDR1 and CDR2 sequences are MNHNS and SASEGT. J gave up 6 bases and V 7 bases, and 14 bases lay outside the gene matches. CDR3 coding DNA: TGTGCCAGCAAAACGAGAGGACAGGGATTCCCCGAGCAGTACTTC. Its protein product is CASKTRGQGFPEQYF.

This clonotype was seen ten or more times. The chain carries TRBV10-3 and TRBJ2-5; D is unresolved. V gave up 4 bases and J gave up 0 bases, with 6 bases separating them. This CDR3 region has 13 residues. Germline CDR1 is ENHRY and CDR2 is SYGVKD. CDR3 sequence (DNA): TGTGCCATCAGTGTAACAGACCAAGAGACCCAGTACTTC. Protein: CAISVTDQETQYF.

This clonotype has more than one count but fewer than ten. CDR3 nucleotides: TGTGATGTAGTCCAGAGCAGATCCCATACCCCCACAGATACGCAGTATTTT. This translates into CDVVQSRSHTPTDTQYF. The V gene is TRBV3-1, the J gene TRBJ2-3, with D hard to call. Germline V gene sequence: CDR1 LGHDT, CDR2 YNNKEL (reference sequence). The CDR3 covers 17 residues.

The chain couples TRBV15 to TRBJ2-2; D may be TRBD1 (5 bases). There are 15 residues in the CDR3. CDR1 is LNHNV, CDR2 YYDKDF, per germline (reference sequence). Trimming removed 1 base from V and 1 base from J, with 7 bases in between. The CDR3 sequence: CATSRVGQNTGELFF. CDR3 DNA: TGTGCCACCAGCAGAGTAGGACAGAACACCGGGGAGCTGTTTTTT. The full variable domain, rest sourced from reference TRBV15 and TRBJ2-2, is DAMVIQNPRYQVTQFGKPVTLSCSQTLNHNVMYWYQQKSSQAPKLLFHYYDKDFNNEADTPDNFQSRRPNTSFCFLDIRSPGLGDTAMYLCATSRVGQNTGELFFGEGSRLTVL.

The V call is TRBV18, the J call TRBJ2-3; TRBD1 might be the D (5 bases). With 3 bases removed from V and 6 bases from J, the gap between germline ends came to 10 bases. The CDR3 covers 13 residues. Germline V gene lookup returns CDR1 KGHSH and CDR2 LQKENI. CDR3 bases: TGTGCCAGCTCACCTCATAAGGGGGATACGCAGTATTTT. It is translated as CASSPHKGDTQYF.

The rearrangement links TRBV5-6 to TRBJ1-6; D not certain. With 2 bases removed from V and 10 bases from J, the gap between germline ends came to 13 bases. The CDR3 consists of 14 residues. Germline loops: CDR1 SGHDT, CDR2 YYEEEE. The CDR3 loop is CASSLRGLESPLHF. The DNA of the CDR3 is TGTGCCAGCAGCTTACGAGGGCTTGAGTCACCCCTCCACTTT.

A word on this clonotype: Just one base apart from a much larger clone, this may be a read error. The V call is TRBV11-2, the J call TRBJ2-2; 7 bases map to TRBD1. The CDR3 runs 15 residues. V dropped 8 bases and J dropped 4; count of bases not matched to a gene: 10. Germline CDR1 and CDR2: SGHAT and FQNNGV. CDR3 bases: TGTGCCAGCGGAAGGGGGCGGCGGACCACCGGGGAGCTGTTTTTT. Its protein product is CASGRGRRTTGELFF.

This clonotype was seen many times. This chain uses TRBV20-1 with TRBJ1-2; D is unclear. Trimming removed 0 bases from V and 5 bases from J, with 4 bases in between. CDR3 length: 11 amino acids. From germline, CDR1 is DFQATT and CDR2 SNEGSKA (reference sequence). CDR3 protein: CSARDLYGYTF. CDR3 sequence (DNA): TGCAGTGCTAGAGATTTGTATGGCTACACCTTC.

This clonotype appeared many times. This chain joins TRBV7-2 and TRBJ1-5, with D uncertain. This CDR3 comprises 16 residues. Per the germline V gene, CDR1 is SGHTA and CDR2 is FQGNSA. V was shortened by 1 base and J by 1 base, with 11 bases between the two germline ends. CDR3 loop: CASSLGVGASNQPQHF. CDR3 DNA sequence: TGTGCCAGCAGCTTAGGCGTCGGAGCGAGCAATCAGCCCCAGCATTTT.

This clonotype was recorded at least ten times. The chain employs TRBV27 and TRBJ2-7; a possible D gene is TRBD1 (6 bases). CDR3 length: 14 residues. Germline CDR1 MNHEY, CDR2 SMNVEV (reference sequence). Deletions cut 5 bases from V and 2 bases from J, with 13 bases between. The CDR3 sequence is CASSPRQEPYEQYF. The CDR3 coding sequence is TGTGCCAGCAGTCCGCGACAGGAACCCTACGAGCAGTACTTC.

This clonotype was counted at least ten times. The CDR3 sequence: CASSWLGWTGNNEQFF. The CDR3 nucleotides are TGTGCCAGCAGTTGGCTCGGGTGGACAGGGAACAATGAGCAGTTCTTC. The V and J genes are TRBV6-2 or TRBV6-3 and TRBJ2-1, with 8 bases identical to TRBD1. After removal of 4 bases from V and 5 bases from J, the junction contained 10 bases not matched to a gene. Germline V gene sequence: CDR1 MNHEY, CDR2 SVGEGT. CDR3 length: 16 residues.

This clonotype was detected ten times or more. The gene calls are TRBV20-1 and TRBJ2-1; D unclear. Trimming took 5 bases from V and 4 from J, leaving 6 bases between them. Germline V gene data show CDR1 as DFQATT and CDR2 as SNEGSKA (reference sequence). The CDR3 spans 11 residues. CDR3 nucleotides: TGCAGTGCTGTGCCGTACAATGAGCAGTTCTTC. Its translation: CSAVPYNEQFF.

This clonotype occurred many times. The gene calls are TRBV28 and TRBJ2-5; no reliable D call. The CDR3 spans 12 residues. Deletions cut 6 bases from V and 5 bases from J, with 10 bases between. Germline V gene data show CDR1 as MDHEN and CDR2 as SYDVKM. The CDR3 nucleotides read TGTGCCAGCAGCCCTCGGGTGGAGACCCAGTACTTC. This sequence encodes CASSPRVETQYF.

V and J are TRBV25-1 and TRBJ2-4; no firm D call. Deletions cut 8 bases from V and 0 bases from J, with 11 bases between. This CDR3 has 14 residues. Germline CDR1 reads MGHDK; CDR2 reads SYGVNS. The CDR3: CASLTTVAKNIQYF. The DNA for the CDR3 is TGTGCCAGCCTCACGACGGTAGCCAAAAACATTCAGTACTTC.

This clonotype was detected many times. The V gene is TRBV28, the J gene TRBJ1-2; TRBD1 matches 7 bases. The V and J ends lost 9 bases and 5 bases, in that order; junction bases with no gene match: 9. This CDR3 region has 13 residues. Looked up from germline, CDR1 is MDHEN and CDR2 is SYDVKM. CDR3 bases: TGTGCCAGTGGGACAGACTCCAAATATGGCTACACCTTC. Translating it yields CASGTDSKYGYTF.

The chain combines TRBV20-1 with TRBJ2-3; 7 nucleotides agree with TRBD1. With 1 base clipped from V and 0 bases from J, the junction kept 4 bases outside the gene matches. Germline V lookup: CDR1 DFQATT, CDR2 SNEGSKA (reference sequence). The CDR3 runs to 15 residues. CDR3 protein: CSARVGTASTDTQYF. In DNA form, the CDR3 reads TGCAGTGCTAGAGTCGGGACAGCTAGCACAGATACGCAGTATTTT.

V usage is TRBV5-1 and J usage is TRBJ2-1, with TRBD2 identical over 9 bases. The V gene's germline CDR1 is SGHRS and CDR2 YFSETQ. J gave up 0 bases and V 4 bases, and 8 bases lay outside the gene matches. The CDR3 runs 17 residues. Here the CDR3 reads CASSENPSGISYNEQFF. The CDR3 DNA follows: TGCGCCAGCAGCGAGAACCCTAGCGGGATCTCCTACAATGAGCAGTTCTTC.

This clonotype was detected ten times or more. The rearrangement uses TRBV3-1 and TRBJ1-5; no firm D call. CDR3 length equals 15 residues. V was shortened by 2 bases and J by 0 bases, with 8 bases between the two germline ends. Per the germline V gene, CDR1 is LGHDT and CDR2 is YNNKEL (reference sequence). CDR3 amino acids: CASSQSANSNQPQHF. The CDR3 DNA reads TGTGCCAGCAGCCAATCTGCAAATAGCAATCAGCCCCAGCATTTT.

This clonotype was found a few times. V and J are TRBV28 and TRBJ2-2, with 7 bases fitting TRBD1. The germline V gene encodes CDR1 MDHEN and CDR2 SYDVKM. V was pared by 7 bases and J by 5 bases, with 10 bases of the junction left unmatched. CDR3 length: 15 residues. The CDR3 region is CASNTGTVETGELFF. CDR3 sequence (DNA): TGTGCCAGCAACACCGGGACAGTTGAAACCGGGGAGCTGTTTTTT.

This clonotype came up a few times. The chain joins TRBV5-1 to TRBJ1-2, with D tentatively TRBD1 (5 bases). The CDR3 runs to 14 residues. Germline V gives CDR1 SGHRS, CDR2 YFSETQ. Between the trimmed V and J ends, which lost 5 bases and 6 bases, there was a span of 17 bases. CDR3 DNA: TGCGCCAGCAGAGATGGCAGGGCCGAGCATGGCTACACCTTC. Translation gives CASRDGRAEHGYTF.

This clonotype was seen many times. The chain is built from TRBV9 and TRBJ2-5, with D perhaps matching TRBD2 (6 bases). CDR3 length: 14 amino acids. Germline assignment: CDR1 SGDLS and CDR2 YYNGEE. Deletions cut 2 bases from V and 4 bases from J, with 12 bases between. CDR3 sequence: CASSVSRGGETQYF. CDR3 in DNA: TGTGCCAGCAGCGTCTCGCGGGGCGGAGAGACCCAGTACTTC.

This clonotype was seen a handful of times. The chain recombines TRBV7-9 with TRBJ2-5; 8 bases agree with TRBD1. This CDR3 contains 15 residues. V shed 6 bases, J shed 4 bases, and the junction held 10 bases outside the gene matches. CDR1 is SEHNR and CDR2 is FQNEAQ in the germline V gene (reference sequence). Written as DNA, the CDR3 is TGTGCCAGCAGAGCCTCCGGGACAGGAGGAGAGACCCAGTACTTC. It codes for CASRASGTGGETQYF.

This clonotype was counted between two and nine times. The chain is built from TRBV6-1 and TRBJ2-5, with D maybe TRBD2 (5 bases). This CDR3 has 15 residues. Per the germline V gene, CDR1 is MNHNS and CDR2 is SASEGT. V lost 6 bases, J lost 5 bases, and 19 bases lay in between. CDR3 nucleotide sequence: TGTGCCAGCAGCCCGTGGGTGGGAGCAAAGGAGACCCAGTACTTC. The encoded protein is CASSPWVGAKETQYF.

This clonotype was picked up many times. This chain uses TRBV10-3 with TRBJ1-1; D is ambiguous. V was cut by 7 bases and J by 0 bases, with 9 bases left in between. The CDR3 runs to 13 residues. From germline, CDR1 is ENHRY and CDR2 SYGVKD. CDR3 amino acids: CAIKSIMNTEAFF. The CDR3 coding sequence is TGTGCCATCAAATCCATAATGAACACTGAAGCTTTCTTT.

This clonotype showed up many times. The chain links TRBV7-9 to TRBJ2-6; D ambiguous. Trimming shortened V by 5 bases and J by 4 bases, and 9 bases separated the two germline ends. From germline, CDR1 is SEHNR and CDR2 FQNEAQ (reference sequence). This CDR3 region has 14 residues. The CDR3 region has the DNA TGTGCCAGCAGCGACTTGACAGGGGCCAACGTCCTGACTTTC. This encodes CASSDLTGANVLTF. The whole variable domain, filled in from reference TRBV7-9 and TRBJ2-6, reads DTGVSQNPRHKITKRGQNVTFRCDPISEHNRLYWYRQTLGQGPEFLTYFQNEAQLEKSRLLSDRFSAERPKGSFSTLEIQRTEQGDSAMYLCASSDLTGANVLTFGAGSRLTVL.

This clonotype came up once. V gene TRBV4-1 combines with J gene TRBJ2-1; 10 nucleotides line up with TRBD2. The V and J ends lost 5 bases and 5 bases, in that order; junction bases with no gene match: 6. Per germline, CDR1 MGHRA and CDR2 YSYEKL. There are 15 residues in the CDR3. The CDR3, as DNA: TGCGCCAGCAGCTACCGACTAGCGGGCCACAATGAGCAGTTCTTC. Amino acid sequence: CASSYRLAGHNEQFF.